This T cell receptor (beta chain) was obtained from a study of T-cell reconstitution after alpha-beta-depleted transplantation in children. Preparing the TCRbeta library involved the use of unique molecular identifiers. TCRdb itself ran the PCR reads through MiXCR, one entry per CDR3 protein. The sample contains around 250,000 distinct CDR3 sequences, approximately 9.8% of which appear only once. Germline V gives CDR1 SGHKS, CDR2 YYEKEE (reference sequence). Trimming cost V 3 bases and J 4 bases, with 16 bases left between them. The CDR3 sequence is 16 residues long. The source of this sequence is a human donor who donated a stem cell graft to a child with SCID. J is TRBJ2-2 and V is TRBV5-5; D is undetermined. The sample was PBMCs from the stem cell graft donor, taken from the stem cell graft. This chain's CDR3 is CASSSRLISGTGELFF. DNA of the CDR3: TGTGCCAGCAGCTCCCGATTAATCTCGGGCACCGGGGAGCTGTTTTTT.